The present T cell receptor beta chain was sequenced within a study of blood T cell repertoires in COVID-19. In the study overall: The analysed material was cDNA or gDNA that came from T cells, B-cell-depleted T cells, or PBMCs.

The age range of participants was about 18 to 89 years, with residence in approximately 25 US areas. Authors' processing steps: Quantification of nucleated cells was approximated via reference gene primer amplification. Sequencing used immunoSEQ multiplex PCR; TCRdb keeps in-frame clones, though not all of them. V and J calls and clone size come straight from that table; D and trimming were deduced from the DNA. The sample lists 250,000 or so clones; about 89% were seen once. Between the trimmed V and J ends, which lost 6 bases and 4 bases, there was a span of 12 bases. The CDR3 extends over 13 amino acids. Germline CDR1 is MNHEY and CDR2 is SMNVEV (reference sequence).

The sample was PBMCs or T cells enriched from blood (not recorded which). This chain joins TRBV27 and TRBJ1-1; D remains unclear. This clonotype was obtained from a woman in her late teens or twenties who had recovered from COVID-19. CDR3 amino acids: CASRRLGGTEAFF. The CDR3 nucleotides read TGTGCCAGCAGGCGACTCGGTGGCACTGAAGCTTTCTTT.